Listed below are T cell receptor beta chains from one sample, sequenced in a study of blood T cell repertoires in COVID-19. Profiled with immunoSEQ multiplex PCR; TCRdb holds only in-frame clones, not every one. The table shows 130,000 to 150,000 clones, with around 81% occurring only once. Sequencing was performed on peripheral blood. The origin of the receptors is a woman between 40 and 50 years old with active or convalescent COVID-19. Each CDR3 is given with its conserved first and last residue. The D gene is left open where the match is weak. Clone size is shown for a subset of rows, as once, few, many or a class of expanded clone.

D: .
J: TRBJ1-1
size: .
V: TRBV5-6
length: 15
CDR3: CASSLGGRMNTEAFF
DNA: TGTGCCAGCAGCTTGGGGGGCCGAATGAACACTGAAGCTTTCTTT

D: .
J: TRBJ1-6
size: .
V: TRBV18
length: 13
CDR3: CASSPQRDSPLHF
DNA: TGTGCCAGCTCACCCCAGAGGGATTCACCCCTCCACTTT

D: TRBD2
J: TRBJ2-5
size: .
V: TRBV10-1
length: 17
CDR3: CASSESLAGGFRETQYF
DNA: TGCGCCAGCAGTGAGTCGCTAGCGGGAGGGTTTCGCGAGACCCAGTACTTC

D: .
J: TRBJ2-7
size: .
V: TRBV28
length: 16
CDR3: CASSFGGTGGIYEQYF
DNA: TGTGCCAGCAGTTTCGGGGGGACAGGAGGGATTTACGAGCAGTACTTC

D: .
J: TRBJ2-1
size: .
V: TRBV28
length: 16
CDR3: CASSSGGSPSYNEQFF
DNA: TGTGCCAGCAGTTCGGGGGGCTCTCCCTCCTACAATGAGCAGTTCTTC

D: .
J: TRBJ1-2
size: once
V: TRBV29-1
length: 13
CDR3: CSVEDSGSYGYTF
DNA: TGCAGCGTTGAGGACAGCGGAAGCTATGGCTACACCTTC

D: TRBD2
J: TRBJ2-3
size: .
V: TRBV29-1
length: 15
CDR3: CSVVTSGISTDTQYF
DNA: TGCAGCGTAGTAACTAGCGGGATCTCCACAGATACGCAGTATTTT

D: TRBD1
J: TRBJ1-2
size: .
V: TRBV6-6
length: 15
CDR3: CASSYPPGQGNGYTF
DNA: TGTGCCAGCAGTTATCCACCGGGACAGGGAAATGGCTACACCTTC

D: TRBD1
J: TRBJ1-2
size: .
V: TRBV6-5
length: 14
CDR3: CASSRDRGPQGYTF
DNA: TGTGCCAGCAGTCGGGACAGGGGGCCCCAAGGCTACACCTTC

D: .
J: TRBJ1-2
size: .
V: TRBV6-5
length: 15
CDR3: CAITRTPFREDGYTF
DNA: TGTGCCATCACAAGGACACCGTTCCGGGAGGATGGCTACACCTTC

D: TRBD1
J: TRBJ1-5
size: .
V: TRBV28
length: 15
CDR3: CASRPGQAGGQPQHF
DNA: TGTGCCAGCAGACCTGGACAGGCGGGGGGTCAGCCCCAGCATTTT

D: .
J: TRBJ2-7
size: .
V: TRBV14
length: 13
CDR3: CASSTPSSYEQYF
DNA: TGTGCCAGCAGTACTCCAAGCTCCTACGAGCAGTACTTC

D: .
J: TRBJ1-1
size: .
V: TRBV6-5
length: 15
CDR3: CASSTHREQRTEAFF
DNA: TGTGCCAGCAGTACGCATCGGGAACAAAGGACTGAAGCTTTCTTT

D: .
J: TRBJ2-7
size: .
V: TRBV7-6
length: 15
CDR3: CASSLEAGPSYEQYF
DNA: TGTGCCAGCAGCTTAGAGGCGGGTCCATCCTACGAGCAGTACTTC

D: .
J: TRBJ1-1
size: .
V: TRBV7-6
length: 16
CDR3: CASSLLSGAGGLVAFF
DNA: TGTGCCAGCAGCTTATTAAGTGGAGCCGGGGGTCTTGTAGCTTTCTTT

D: .
J: TRBJ1-2
size: .
V: TRBV18
length: 13
CDR3: CASSPPSRNGYTF
DNA: TGTGCCAGCTCACCACCCTCCAGAAACGGCTACACCTTC

D: .
J: TRBJ1-4
size: .
V: TRBV28
length: 14
CDR3: CASSFGGGNEKLFF
DNA: TGTGCCAGCAGTTTCGGGGGAGGAAATGAAAAACTGTTTTTT

D: .
J: TRBJ2-7
size: .
V: TRBV6-5
length: 15
CDR3: CASSSRGFHLYEQYF
DNA: TGTGCCAGCAGTTCCCGAGGGTTTCACCTCTACGAGCAGTACTTC

D: .
J: TRBJ2-3
size: few
V: TRBV7-9
length: 11
CDR3: CASSRLDTQYF
DNA: TGTGCCAGCAGCCGTCTGGATACGCAGTATTTT

D: .
J: TRBJ1-1
size: .
V: TRBV7-9
length: 13
CDR3: CASSLQVNTEAFF
DNA: TGTGCCAGCAGCTTACAGGTGAACACTGAAGCTTTCTTT

D: TRBD2
J: TRBJ2-5
size: once
V: TRBV2
length: 15
CDR3: CASRGLAGGPETQYF
DNA: TGTGCCAGCAGGGGACTAGCGGGGGGGCCAGAGACCCAGTACTTC

D: TRBD1
J: TRBJ1-1
size: .
V: TRBV29-1
length: 12
CDR3: CSVDRGATEAFF
DNA: TGCAGCGTCGACAGGGGCGCAACTGAAGCTTTCTTT

D: .
J: TRBJ1-1
size: .
V: TRBV14
length: 11
CDR3: CASSHHSQAFF
DNA: TGTGCCAGCAGCCATCACAGTCAAGCTTTCTTT

D: .
J: TRBJ2-3
size: .
V: TRBV11-2
length: 17
CDR3: CASSRSNGGEGTDTQYF
DNA: TGTGCCAGCAGCCGGTCGAACGGGGGTGAGGGCACAGATACGCAGTATTTT

D: .
J: TRBJ1-6
size: few
V: TRBV7-9
length: 15
CDR3: CASSLPGELNSPLHF
DNA: TGTGCCAGCAGCTTACCAGGGGAGCTTAATTCACCCCTCCACTTT

D: TRBD2
J: TRBJ2-7
size: once
V: TRBV27
length: 11
CDR3: CASGGAGEQYF
DNA: TGTGCTAGCGGGGGGGCTGGGGAGCAGTACTTC

D: .
J: TRBJ1-5
size: .
V: TRBV28
length: 16
CDR3: CASRTIRGAFNQPQHF
DNA: TGTGCCAGCAGGACGATTAGAGGTGCCTTCAATCAGCCCCAGCATTTT

D: .
J: TRBJ2-4
size: .
V: TRBV28
length: 15
CDR3: CASTGGGQGANIQYF
DNA: TGTGCCAGCACCGGCGGGGGTCAGGGGGCAAACATTCAGTACTTC

D: TRBD2
J: TRBJ2-5
size: .
V: TRBV7-2
length: 16
CDR3: CASSVGTSGGQETQYF
DNA: TGTGCCAGCAGTGTCGGGACTAGCGGGGGCCAAGAGACCCAGTACTTC

D: .
J: TRBJ1-2
size: .
V: TRBV11-1
length: 12
CDR3: CASSGRHYGYTF
DNA: TGTGCCAGCAGCGGGCGTCACTATGGCTACACCTTC

D: .
J: TRBJ2-3
size: .
V: TRBV4-2
length: 14
CDR3: CASSQGQLTDTQYF
DNA: TGTGCCAGCAGCCAAGGACAGCTCACAGATACGCAGTATTTT

D: TRBD2
J: TRBJ2-3
size: .
V: TRBV18
length: 17
CDR3: CASSPLRTSGETDTQYF
DNA: TGTGCCAGCTCACCCCTCCGGACTAGCGGGGAGACAGATACGCAGTATTTT

D: .
J: TRBJ1-4
size: .
V: TRBV2
length: 13
CDR3: CASSDPGNEKLFF
DNA: TGTGCCAGCAGTGATCCCGGTAATGAAAAACTGTTTTTT

D: TRBD2
J: TRBJ2-7
size: .
V: TRBV5-6
length: 15
CDR3: CASSFGLAGLYEQYF
DNA: TGTGCCAGCAGCTTTGGACTAGCGGGACTCTACGAGCAGTACTTC

D: .
J: TRBJ1-5
size: .
V: TRBV18
length: 15
CDR3: CASSPRRERNQPQHF
DNA: TGTGCCAGCTCACCACGCAGAGAGAGGAATCAGCCCCAGCATTTT

D: TRBD2
J: TRBJ2-2
size: .
V: TRBV7-2
length: 16
CDR3: CASSLARAGGGGQLFF
DNA: TGTGCCAGCAGCTTAGCGCGAGCGGGAGGGGGCGGGCAGCTGTTTTTT

D: .
J: TRBJ1-1
size: .
V: TRBV11-2
length: 15
CDR3: CASSLGSTGRTEAFF
DNA: TGTGCCAGCAGCTTAGGGTCTACAGGGCGCACTGAAGCTTTCTTT

D: .
J: TRBJ2-3
size: .
V: TRBV29-1
length: 11
CDR3: CSVYYTDTQYF
DNA: TGCAGCGTATACTACACAGATACGCAGTATTTT

D: TRBD2
J: TRBJ2-1
size: .
V: TRBV9
length: 14
CDR3: CASTGGGAYNEQFF
DNA: TGTGCCAGCACAGGCGGGGGGGCCTACAATGAGCAGTTCTTC

D: .
J: TRBJ1-4
size: once
V: TRBV20-1
length: 11
CDR3: CSAPGNEKLFF
DNA: TGCAGTGCTCCGGGGAATGAAAAACTGTTTTTT

D: TRBD2
J: TRBJ2-1
size: .
V: TRBV28
length: 24
CDR3: CASSRTRDIRFETSGRLSYNEQFF
DNA: TGTGCCAGCAGTCGGACACGGGACATAAGGTTCGAGACTAGCGGGAGGCTATCCTACAATGAGCAGTTCTTC

D: .
J: TRBJ1-6
size: .
V: TRBV11-2
length: 14
CDR3: CASSSQAGNSPLHF
DNA: TGTGCCAGCAGCTCGCAGGCGGGAAATTCACCCCTCCACTTT

D: .
J: TRBJ2-1
size: .
V: TRBV7-6
length: 11
CDR3: CASSRGTEQFF
DNA: TGTGCCAGCTCACGAGGGACAGAGCAGTTCTTC

D: .
J: TRBJ2-5
size: .
V: TRBV18
length: 14
CDR3: CASSPNGAGETQYF
DNA: TGTGCCAGCTCACCGAATGGGGCGGGGGAGACCCAGTACTTC

D: .
J: TRBJ1-1
size: once
V: TRBV28
length: 14
CDR3: CASSLRAPATEAFF
DNA: TGTGCCAGCAGTCTGCGGGCTCCGGCCACTGAAGCTTTCTTT

D: TRBD1
J: TRBJ1-2
size: .
V: TRBV29-1
length: 15
CDR3: CSVGVGVDRGDGYTF
DNA: TGCAGCGTTGGTGTTGGGGTGGACAGGGGGGATGGCTACACCTTC

D: .
J: TRBJ1-5
size: .
V: TRBV27
length: 11
CDR3: CASSLNQPQHF
DNA: TGTGCCAGCAGTCTCAATCAGCCCCAGCATTTT

D: TRBD2
J: TRBJ2-3
size: .
V: TRBV3-1/TRBV3-2
length: 18
CDR3: CASSQTRSGGLLTDTQYF
DNA: TGTGCCAGCAGCCAAACCCGAAGCGGGGGGCTCCTGACGGATACGCAGTATTTT

D: .
J: TRBJ1-5
size: .
V: TRBV6-5
length: 14
CDR3: CASTPPGSNQPQHF
DNA: TGTGCCAGCACCCCGCCGGGGAGCAATCAGCCCCAGCATTTT

D: .
J: TRBJ1-2
size: .
V: TRBV25-1
length: 15
CDR3: CASSESRVPNYGYTF
DNA: TGTGCCAGCAGTGAATCCCGGGTCCCTAACTATGGCTACACCTTC

D: .
J: TRBJ2-3
size: .
V: TRBV9
length: 13
CDR3: CASSVAEGRTQYF
DNA: TGTGCCAGCAGCGTAGCGGAGGGTCGAACGCAGTATTTT

D: TRBD2
J: TRBJ2-3
size: .
V: TRBV13
length: 15
CDR3: CASSAPTSRTDTQYF
DNA: TGTGCCAGCAGCGCCCCGACTAGCCGCACAGATACGCAGTATTTT

D: TRBD2
J: TRBJ2-5
size: .
V: TRBV6-2/TRBV6-3
length: 13
CDR3: CASSYGGGETQYF
DNA: TGTGCCAGCAGTTACGGCGGGGGAGAGACCCAGTACTTC

D: TRBD1
J: TRBJ1-6
size: .
V: TRBV4-3
length: 14
CDR3: CASSQGTGNSPLHF
DNA: TGCGCCAGCAGCCAGGGGACAGGGAATTCACCCCTCCACTTT

D: .
J: TRBJ1-4
size: .
V: TRBV28
length: 14
CDR3: CASSLVGRGGKLFF
DNA: TGTGCCAGCAGTTTAGTGGGGAGGGGCGGAAAACTGTTTTTT

D: TRBD2
J: TRBJ2-1
size: .
V: TRBV27
length: 21
CDR3: CASSFLFPPHRSSGGVNEQFF
DNA: TGTGCCAGCAGTTTCCTATTTCCACCGCATAGGTCTAGCGGGGGGGTTAATGAGCAGTTCTTC

D: TRBD2
J: TRBJ2-1
size: .
V: TRBV27
length: 15
CDR3: CASSEGGGPYNEQFF
DNA: TGTGCCAGCAGCGAAGGCGGGGGACCCTACAATGAGCAGTTCTTC

D: .
J: TRBJ1-1
size: .
V: TRBV11-3
length: 18
CDR3: CASSSPSTLGGINTEAFF
DNA: TGTGCCAGCAGCTCCCCTTCCACATTGGGGGGAATAAACACTGAAGCTTTCTTT

D: TRBD2
J: TRBJ2-1
size: .
V: TRBV4-3
length: 17
CDR3: CASSQGVSREGINEQFF
DNA: TGCGCCAGCAGCCAAGGGGTCTCGCGGGAGGGTATCAATGAGCAGTTCTTC